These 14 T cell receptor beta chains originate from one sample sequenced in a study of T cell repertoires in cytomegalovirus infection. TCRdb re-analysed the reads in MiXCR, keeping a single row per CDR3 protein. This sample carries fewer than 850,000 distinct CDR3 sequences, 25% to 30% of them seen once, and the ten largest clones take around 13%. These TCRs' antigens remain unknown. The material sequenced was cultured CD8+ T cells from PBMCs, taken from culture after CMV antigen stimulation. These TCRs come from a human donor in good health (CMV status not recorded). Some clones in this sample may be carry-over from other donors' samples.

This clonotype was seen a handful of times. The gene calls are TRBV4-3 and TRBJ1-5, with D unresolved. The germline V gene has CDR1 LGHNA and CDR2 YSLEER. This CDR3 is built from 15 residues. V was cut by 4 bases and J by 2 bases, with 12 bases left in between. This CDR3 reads CASSPSRRGNQPQHF. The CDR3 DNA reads TGCGCCAGCAGCCCCTCCCGACGCGGCAATCAGCCCCAGCATTTT.

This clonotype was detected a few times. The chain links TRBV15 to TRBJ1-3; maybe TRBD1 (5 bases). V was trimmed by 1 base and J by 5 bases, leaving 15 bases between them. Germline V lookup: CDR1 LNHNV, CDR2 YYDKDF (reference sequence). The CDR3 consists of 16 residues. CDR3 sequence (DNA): TGTGCCACCAGCAGAGTCCCAGACAGAACCAGAAACACCATATATTTT. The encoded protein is CATSRVPDRTRNTIYF.

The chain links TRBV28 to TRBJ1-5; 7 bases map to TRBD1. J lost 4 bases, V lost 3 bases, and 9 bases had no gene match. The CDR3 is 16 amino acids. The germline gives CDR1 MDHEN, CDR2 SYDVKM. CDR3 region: CASSFPDRVTNQPQHF. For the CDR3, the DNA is TGTGCCAGCAGTTTCCCCGACAGGGTAACAAATCAGCCCCAGCATTTT.

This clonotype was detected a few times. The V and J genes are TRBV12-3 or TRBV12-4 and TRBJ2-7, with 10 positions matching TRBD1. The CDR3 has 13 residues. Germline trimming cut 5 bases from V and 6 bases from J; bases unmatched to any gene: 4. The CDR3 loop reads CASSPGQGFEQYV. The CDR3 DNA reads TGTGCCAGCAGTCCGGGACAGGGGTTCGAGCAGTACGTC.

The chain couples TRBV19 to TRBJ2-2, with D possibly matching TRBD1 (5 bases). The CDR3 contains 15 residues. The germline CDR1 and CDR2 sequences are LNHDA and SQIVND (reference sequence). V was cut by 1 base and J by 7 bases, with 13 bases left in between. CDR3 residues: CASSIAREQGGELFF. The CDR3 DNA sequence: TGTGCCAGTAGTATAGCCCGAGAGCAGGGCGGGGAGCTGTTTTTT.

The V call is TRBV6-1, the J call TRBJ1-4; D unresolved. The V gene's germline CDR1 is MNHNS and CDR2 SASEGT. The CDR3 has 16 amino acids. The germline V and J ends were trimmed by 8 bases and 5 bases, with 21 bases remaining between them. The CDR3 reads CASRLEGLRSNEKLFF. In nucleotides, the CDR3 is TGTGCCAGCCGCCTCGAAGGGTTGCGGAGCAATGAAAAACTGTTTTTT.

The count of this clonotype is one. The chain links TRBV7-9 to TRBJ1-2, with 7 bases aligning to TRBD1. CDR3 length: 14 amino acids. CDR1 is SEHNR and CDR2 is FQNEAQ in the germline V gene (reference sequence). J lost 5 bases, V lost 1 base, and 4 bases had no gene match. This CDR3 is CASSLGSRGYGYTF. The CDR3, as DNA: TGTGCCAGCAGCTTAGGAAGCAGGGGGTATGGCTACACCTTC.

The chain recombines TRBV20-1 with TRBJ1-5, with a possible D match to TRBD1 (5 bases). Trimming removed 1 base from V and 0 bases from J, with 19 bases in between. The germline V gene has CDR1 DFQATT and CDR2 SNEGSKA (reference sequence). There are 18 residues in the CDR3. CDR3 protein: CSARVGVGRAYSNQPQHF. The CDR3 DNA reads TGCAGTGCTAGAGTGGGGGTAGGGAGGGCCTATAGCAATCAGCCCCAGCATTTT.

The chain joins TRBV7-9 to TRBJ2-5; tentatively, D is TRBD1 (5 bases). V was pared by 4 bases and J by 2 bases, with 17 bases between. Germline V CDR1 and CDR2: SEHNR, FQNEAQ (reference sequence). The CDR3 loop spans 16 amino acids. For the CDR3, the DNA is TGTGCCAGCAGCTCCCCGGGCAGGGTAGGACAAGAGACCCAGTACTTC. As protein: CASSSPGRVGQETQYF.

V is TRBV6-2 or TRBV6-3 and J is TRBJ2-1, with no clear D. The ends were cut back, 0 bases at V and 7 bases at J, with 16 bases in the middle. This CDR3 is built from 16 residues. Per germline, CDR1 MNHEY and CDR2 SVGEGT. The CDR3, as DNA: TGTGCCAGCAGTTACTCAAGGCCCCCTTTGGGTAATGAGCAGTTCTTC. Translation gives CASSYSRPPLGNEQFF.

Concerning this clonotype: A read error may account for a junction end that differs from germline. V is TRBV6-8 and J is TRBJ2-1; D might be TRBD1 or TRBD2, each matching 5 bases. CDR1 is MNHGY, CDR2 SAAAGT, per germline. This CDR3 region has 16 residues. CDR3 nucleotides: TGTGCCAGCAGTTACTCCGCCCGGGGCTCCTGCAATGAGCAGTTCTTC. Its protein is CASSYSARGSCNEQFF.

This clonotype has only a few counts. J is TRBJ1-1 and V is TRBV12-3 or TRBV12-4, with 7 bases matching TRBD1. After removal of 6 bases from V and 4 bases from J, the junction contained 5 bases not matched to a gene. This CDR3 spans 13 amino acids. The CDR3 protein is CASRTGQVTEAFF. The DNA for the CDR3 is TGTGCCAGCAGAACCGGACAGGTCACTGAAGCTTTCTTT.

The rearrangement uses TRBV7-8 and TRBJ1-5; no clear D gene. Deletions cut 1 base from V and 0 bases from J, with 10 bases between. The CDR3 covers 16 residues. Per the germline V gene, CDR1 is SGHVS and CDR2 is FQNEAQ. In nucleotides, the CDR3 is TGTGCCAGCAGCTTAGAAGGCTACTATAGCAATCAGCCCCAGCATTTT. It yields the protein CASSLEGYYSNQPQHF.

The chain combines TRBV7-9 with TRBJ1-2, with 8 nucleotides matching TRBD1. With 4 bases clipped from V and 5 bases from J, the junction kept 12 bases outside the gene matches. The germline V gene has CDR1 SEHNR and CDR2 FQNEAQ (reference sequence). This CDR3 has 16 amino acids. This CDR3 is CASSSITQGAGYGYTF. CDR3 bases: TGTGCCAGCAGCTCGATTACTCAGGGGGCAGGGTATGGCTACACCTTC.